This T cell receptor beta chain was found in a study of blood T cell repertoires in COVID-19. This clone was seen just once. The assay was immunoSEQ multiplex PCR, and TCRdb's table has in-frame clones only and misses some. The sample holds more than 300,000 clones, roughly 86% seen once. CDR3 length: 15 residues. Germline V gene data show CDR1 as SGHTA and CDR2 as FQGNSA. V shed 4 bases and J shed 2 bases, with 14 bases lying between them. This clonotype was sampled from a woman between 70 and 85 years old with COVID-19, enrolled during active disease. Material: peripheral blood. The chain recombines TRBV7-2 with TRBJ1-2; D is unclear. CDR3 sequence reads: CASSSRAGSNYGYTF. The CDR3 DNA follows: TGTGCCAGCAGCTCCCGGGCGGGTTCCAACTATGGCTACACCTTC.